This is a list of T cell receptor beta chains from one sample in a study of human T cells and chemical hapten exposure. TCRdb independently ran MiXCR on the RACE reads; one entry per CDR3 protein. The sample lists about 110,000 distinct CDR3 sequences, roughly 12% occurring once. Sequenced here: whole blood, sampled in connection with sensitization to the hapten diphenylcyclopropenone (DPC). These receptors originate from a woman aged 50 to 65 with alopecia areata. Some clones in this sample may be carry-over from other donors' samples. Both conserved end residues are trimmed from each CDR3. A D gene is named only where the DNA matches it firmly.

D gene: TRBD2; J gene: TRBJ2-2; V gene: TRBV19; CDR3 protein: GAGDNTGELF
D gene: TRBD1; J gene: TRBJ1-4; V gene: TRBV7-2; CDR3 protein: ASSLMRTRGEKLF
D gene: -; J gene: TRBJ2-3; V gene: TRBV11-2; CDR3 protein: ASSASPADTQY
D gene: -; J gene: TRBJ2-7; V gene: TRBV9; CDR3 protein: ASSVANTKGSEQY
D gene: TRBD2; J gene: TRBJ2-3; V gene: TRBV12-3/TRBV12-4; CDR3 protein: ASLPQPRESTDTQY
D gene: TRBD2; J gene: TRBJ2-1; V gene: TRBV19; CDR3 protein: ASSIDKLAGGGNEQF
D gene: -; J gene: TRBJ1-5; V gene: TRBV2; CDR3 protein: ASSEQGLPNQPQH
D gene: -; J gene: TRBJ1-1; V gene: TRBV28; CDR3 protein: ASVRQGVNTEAF
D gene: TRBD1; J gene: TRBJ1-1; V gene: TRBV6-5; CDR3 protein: ASSYRDRGSNTEAF
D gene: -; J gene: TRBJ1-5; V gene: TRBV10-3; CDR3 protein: AISGGEHQPQH
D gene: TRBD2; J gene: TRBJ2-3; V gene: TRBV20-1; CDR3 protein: SARRGTSGGVDTQY
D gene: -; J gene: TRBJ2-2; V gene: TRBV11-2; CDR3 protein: ASSSGHTNTGELF
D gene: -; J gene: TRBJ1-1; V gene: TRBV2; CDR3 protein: ASSAGSIITEAF
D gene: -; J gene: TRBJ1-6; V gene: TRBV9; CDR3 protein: ASSGVDSDSPLH
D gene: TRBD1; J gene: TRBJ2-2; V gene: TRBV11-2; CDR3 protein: ASSSRQGPLNTGELF
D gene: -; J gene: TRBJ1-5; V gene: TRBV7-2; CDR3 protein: ASSIDSNQPQH
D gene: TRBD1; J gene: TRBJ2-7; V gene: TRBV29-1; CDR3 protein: SVLRDSDSYEQY
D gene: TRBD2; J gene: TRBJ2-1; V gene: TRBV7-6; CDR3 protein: ASSLAPASGGSDEQF
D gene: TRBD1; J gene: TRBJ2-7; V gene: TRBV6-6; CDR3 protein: ASSYRTGMHEQY
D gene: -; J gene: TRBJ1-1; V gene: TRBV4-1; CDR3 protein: ASSQAGASTEAF
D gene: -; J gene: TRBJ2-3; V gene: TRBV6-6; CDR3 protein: ASSPGDTQY
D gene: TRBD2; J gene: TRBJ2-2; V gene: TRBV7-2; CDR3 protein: ASSRTSFTGELF
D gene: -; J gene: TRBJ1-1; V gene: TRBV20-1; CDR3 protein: SASGSRGAF
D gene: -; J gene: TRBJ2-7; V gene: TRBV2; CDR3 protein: ASSGLGISYEQY
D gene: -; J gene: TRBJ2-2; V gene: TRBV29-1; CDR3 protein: SGGQWGNTGELF
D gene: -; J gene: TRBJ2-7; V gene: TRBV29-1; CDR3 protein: SVIHPPGSEQY
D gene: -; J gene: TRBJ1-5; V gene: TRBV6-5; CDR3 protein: ASSYFLGQPQH
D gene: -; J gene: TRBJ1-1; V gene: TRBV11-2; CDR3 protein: ASSLAGRSLNTEAF
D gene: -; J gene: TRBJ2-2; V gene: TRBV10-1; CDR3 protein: ASSESGTFRNTGELF
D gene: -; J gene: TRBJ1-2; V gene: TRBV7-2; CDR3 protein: ASSLVGTAKEGYT
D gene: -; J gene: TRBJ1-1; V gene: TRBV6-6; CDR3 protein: ASSYPEKGNTEAF
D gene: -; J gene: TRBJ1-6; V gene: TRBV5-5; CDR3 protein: ASSLGPPSSYNSPLH
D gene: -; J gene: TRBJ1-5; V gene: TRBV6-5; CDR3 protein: ASSSTNQPQH
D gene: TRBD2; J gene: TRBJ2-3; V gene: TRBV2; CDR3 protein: ASSWTSGADTQY
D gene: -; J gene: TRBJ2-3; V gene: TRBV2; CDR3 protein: ASSGLQFYSPDTQY
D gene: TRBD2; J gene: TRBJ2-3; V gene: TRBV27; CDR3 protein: ASSLTHAGDGTQY
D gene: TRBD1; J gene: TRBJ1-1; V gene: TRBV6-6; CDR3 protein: ASSTAVGGRSSTEAF
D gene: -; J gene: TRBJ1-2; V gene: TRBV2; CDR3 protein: ASSGDRSGYGYT
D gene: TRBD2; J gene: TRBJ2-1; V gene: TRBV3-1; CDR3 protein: ASSQTSGYNEQF
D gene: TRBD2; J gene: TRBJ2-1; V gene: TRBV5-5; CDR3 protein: ASSPRLAREQF
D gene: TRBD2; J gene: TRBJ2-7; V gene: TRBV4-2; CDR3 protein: ASSLSASGTSYEQY
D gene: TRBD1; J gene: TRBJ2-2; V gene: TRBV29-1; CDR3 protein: SVNLGTGITGELF
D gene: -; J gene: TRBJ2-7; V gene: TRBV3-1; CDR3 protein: ASSRSGVSLVSEQY
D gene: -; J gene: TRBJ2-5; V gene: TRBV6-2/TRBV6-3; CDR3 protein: ASSYPPPRRASKTQY
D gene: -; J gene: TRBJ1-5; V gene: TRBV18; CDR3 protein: ASSPEAGNQPQH